What follows are 28 T cell receptor beta chains derived from one specimen sequenced in a study of T cells in Graves' hyperthyroidism and ophthalmopathy. TCR beta CDR3 regions were amplified from RNA transcripts. HTBI primers were employed in a first-round RT-PCR of the TCR CDR3. MiXCR was run by TCRdb on the multiplex PCR reads, yielding one entry per CDR3 protein. The table lists about 520,000 distinct CDR3 sequences, roughly a quarter of them singletons. The sample comprised blood. These receptor sequences come from a woman between 25 and 40 years old with Graves' ophthalmopathy.

This clonotype was seen many times. This chain links TRBV6-2 or TRBV6-3 with TRBJ1-2, with TRBD1 matching 8 bases. This CDR3 is 14 amino acids long. Trimming cost V 2 bases and J 8 bases; bases outside gene matches: 7. In germline, CDR1 is MNHEY, CDR2 SVGEGT. Here the CDR3 DNA reads TGTGCCAGCAGTTACGACGGACAGGGAAGGGGCTACACCTTC. Protein product: CASSYDGQGRGYTF.

This clonotype was seen at least ten times. The chain uses TRBV6-1 and TRBJ1-5; 7 nucleotides align to TRBD1. The germline CDR1 and CDR2 sequences are MNHNS and SASEGT. V was clipped by 3 bases and J by 7 bases; unmatched bases: 3. This CDR3 has 13 amino acids. This CDR3 reads CASSERGLQPQHF. DNA for the CDR3: TGTGCCAGCAGTGAGAGGGGGCTCCAGCCCCAGCATTTT.

The sample holds a few counts of this clonotype. The rearrangement uses TRBV12-3 or TRBV12-4 and TRBJ1-2; D is ambiguous. CDR3 length: 14 amino acids. V gave up 6 bases and J gave up 5 bases, with 16 bases separating them. CDR3 sequence: CASSLMDRTYGYTF. CDR3 DNA sequence: TGTGCCAGCAGCCTGATGGATCGTACTTATGGCTACACCTTC.

There are many counts of this clonotype. The chain joins TRBV2 to TRBJ2-2; D unresolved. Germline CDR1 and CDR2: SNHLY and FYNNEI. The V and J ends lost 4 bases and 0 bases respectively, with 15 bases between them. This CDR3 contains 17 residues. The CDR3 DNA reads TGTGCCAGCAGTGTGCCTTCATACGGATCGAACACCGGGGAGCTGTTTTTT. This codes for CASSVPSYGSNTGELFF.

V is TRBV11-2 and J is TRBJ2-6; D gene ambiguous. CDR1 and CDR2 (germline): SGHAT, FQNNGV. The V end was cut by 8 bases, the J end by 4 bases, with 15 bases between. This CDR3 comprises 15 residues. CDR3 sequence: CASGASGIGANVLTF. DNA of the CDR3: TGTGCCAGCGGAGCCTCTGGGATCGGGGCCAACGTCCTGACTTTC. Supplemented by reference TRBV11-2 and TRBJ2-6, the full variable domain reads EAGVAQSPRYKIIEKRQSVAFWCNPISGHATLYWYQQILGQGPKLLIQFQNNGVVDDSQLPKDRFSAERLKGVDSTLKIQPAKLEDSAVYLCASGASGIGANVLTFGAGSRLTVL.

This clonotype was counted ten times or more. One junction end disagrees with the germline gene, perhaps due to a read error. The chain combines TRBV13 with TRBJ2-2; D unclear. Per the germline V gene, CDR1 is PRHDT and CDR2 is FYEKMQ (reference sequence). This CDR3 region has 14 residues. In DNA, the CDR3 is TGTGCCAGCACCTTATATTCTCAGGCCGGGGAGCTGTTTTTT. Protein: CASTLYSQAGELFF.

Many counts were recorded for this clonotype. The V call is TRBV19, the J call TRBJ2-6, with D maybe TRBD1 (5 bases). V was trimmed by 7 bases and J by 0 bases, leaving 10 bases between them. The CDR3 covers 15 residues. The V gene's germline CDR1 is LNHDA and CDR2 SQIVND (reference sequence). This CDR3 reads CASNEGDSGANVLTF. The CDR3 coding sequence is TGTGCCAGTAATGAAGGGGACTCTGGGGCCAACGTCCTGACTTTC.

This clonotype was detected a few times. This sequence joins TRBV24-1 and TRBJ2-5, with 7 positions matching TRBD2. Unmatched junction bases numbered 12, after V lost 2 bases and J lost 4 bases. Germline V gene lookup returns CDR1 KGHDR and CDR2 SFDVKD. The CDR3 is made up of 17 amino acids. CDR3 bases: TGTGCCACCAGTGATTCTGCCCATGCGGGAGTAGGAGAGACCCAGTACTTC. This translates into CATSDSAHAGVGETQYF.

In this sample, this clonotype turned up many times. V gene TRBV28 combines with J gene TRBJ1-1; 7 nucleotides align to TRBD1. The J segment lost 6 bases and the V segment lost 6 bases, leaving 4 bases of the junction unmatched. The CDR3 runs 12 residues. Germline CDR1 reads MDHEN; CDR2 reads SYDVKM. The CDR3 region has the DNA TGTGCCAGCAGCCTCGACAGGGCTGAAGCTTTCTTT. Translating gives CASSLDRAEAFF.

The chain is built from TRBV27 and TRBJ1-2, with D possibly matching TRBD1 (6 bases). Germline CDR1 is MNHEY and CDR2 is SMNVEV (reference sequence). V lost 5 bases and J lost 7, with 20 bases in between. The CDR3 loop spans 15 amino acids. The CDR3 coding sequence is TGTGCCAGCAGTCTAACCAGGGGATCGATTAGTGGCTACACCTTC. Translating it yields CASSLTRGSISGYTF.

In this sample, this clonotype turned up a few times. J is TRBJ2-5 and V is TRBV12-3 or TRBV12-4; no definite D call. The length of the CDR3 is 13 residues. Trimming pared 4 bases from V and 3 bases from J, leaving 9 bases between. The chain's CDR3 is CASSSYGEETQYF. The CDR3 nucleotides are TGTGCCAGCAGTTCTTATGGCGAAGAGACCCAGTACTTC.

The chain has TRBV29-1 and TRBJ1-2; 11 bases match TRBD1. Trimming took 6 bases from V and 3 from J; bases not matched to a gene: 6. CDR1 and CDR2 from the germline V gene are SQVTM and ANQGSEA. This CDR3 is built from 14 residues. Here the CDR3 reads CSVPGTGGDYGYTF. The CDR3 DNA is TGCAGCGTCCCTGGGACAGGGGGAGACTATGGCTACACCTTC.

The genes are TRBV12-3 or TRBV12-4 and TRBJ1-5, with D unresolved. CDR3 size: 13 residues. The V end was cut by 1 base, the J end by 5 bases, with 6 bases between. DNA of the CDR3: TGTGCCAGCAGTTTAGACAACCATCAGCCCCAGCATTTT. It codes for CASSLDNHQPQHF.

This clonotype occurred many times. The chain employs TRBV27 and TRBJ1-2; 8 bases fit TRBD1. The CDR3 has 15 amino acids. V lost 8 bases to trimming and J lost 1 base; unmatched junction nucleotides: 9. Germline values: CDR1 MNHEY, CDR2 SMNVEV (reference sequence). In DNA, the CDR3 is TGTGCCAGCGGTACGGGACAGGAATTTAACTATGGCTACACCTTC. It encodes CASGTGQEFNYGYTF.

The V call is TRBV6-1, the J call TRBJ1-6, with D uncertain. The CDR3 is 13 amino acids. V lost 4 bases, J lost 7 bases, and 8 bases lay in between. The germline CDR1 and CDR2 sequences are MNHNS and SASEGT. The CDR3 spells CASSVYGNSPLHF. As DNA, the CDR3 is TGTGCCAGCAGTGTTTACGGGAATTCACCCCTCCACTTT.

Details on this clonotype: This may arise from a read error, as a much more abundant clone is one base away. The V call is TRBV6-9, the J call TRBJ2-7; D ambiguous. This CDR3 is 14 amino acids long. The V and J ends lost 4 bases and 4 bases respectively, with 14 bases between them. Germline CDR1 is MNHGY and CDR2 is SVAAGI. In DNA, the CDR3 is TGTGCCAGCAGTTTGCCCACCCAACATTACGAGCAGTACTTC. It codes for CASSLPTQHYEQYF.

The sample holds a few counts of this clonotype. This chain connects TRBV20-1 to TRBJ1-5, with TRBD1 matching 7 bases. V shed 0 bases and J 7 bases; nucleotides not matched to a gene: 6. This CDR3 is 14 amino acids long. The germline V gene has CDR1 DFQATT and CDR2 SNEGSKA (reference sequence). CDR3 nucleotides: TGCAGTGCTAGAGAGGGCGTACAGGGGCAGCCCCAGCATTTT. Its translation: CSAREGVQGQPQHF.

This clonotype was recorded many times. The chain links TRBV20-1 to TRBJ2-2; D call uncertain. The germline gives CDR1 DFQATT, CDR2 SNEGSKA (reference sequence). Deletions cut 3 bases from V and 1 base from J, with 9 bases between. This CDR3 has 14 residues. The CDR3 is CSASQYRNTGELFF. The CDR3 region has the DNA TGCAGTGCTAGTCAGTACCGGAACACCGGGGAGCTGTTTTTT.

The sample holds many counts of this clonotype. The CDR3 nucleotides read TGCGCCAGCAGCCTGGGATCGGGGGGCGCGGGCTACACCTTC. It codes for CASSLGSGGAGYTF. The V gene is TRBV5-1, the J gene TRBJ1-2, with TRBD1 as a possible D gene (6 bases). The CDR3 runs 14 residues. Trimming removed 4 bases at V and 8 bases at J, with 18 bases between. Germline values: CDR1 SGHRS, CDR2 YFSETQ. The variable domain in full, completed from reference TRBV5-1 and TRBJ1-2, reads KAGVTQTPRYLIKTRGQQVTLSCSPISGHRSVSWYQQTPGQGLQFLFEYFSETQRNKGNFPGRFSGRQFSNSRSEMNVSTLELGDSALYLCASSLGSGGAGYTFGSGTRLTVV.

This chain uses TRBV25-1 with TRBJ2-7; a weak D match, TRBD2 (5 bases). Per the germline V gene, CDR1 is MGHDK and CDR2 is SYGVNS. The CDR3 length is 17 residues. Trimming pared 4 bases from V and 2 bases from J, leaving 21 bases between. DNA for the CDR3: TGTGCCAGCAGTGGTCCGGGGAGAGCAGTCCTAACCTACGAGCAGTACTTC. It yields the protein CASSGPGRAVLTYEQYF.

This clonotype was picked up many times. Here the CDR3 omits its conserved ending phenylalanine or tryptophan, so a read error is the likely source. CDR3 in amino acids: CATSTLRDGYTL. For the CDR3, the DNA is TGTGCCACCAGTACCCTCAGGGATGGCTACACCCTC. The V gene is TRBV24-1, the J gene TRBJ1-2; a possible D gene is TRBD1 (5 bases). Germline V gene lookup returns CDR1 KGHDR and CDR2 SFDVKD. V was pared by 6 bases and J by 6 bases, with 10 bases between. The CDR3 loop spans 12 amino acids.

Remarks on this clonotype: At one end the junction does not follow the germline gene, possibly because of a read error. The J gene is TRBJ2-2, the V gene TRBV2; tentative D call: TRBD2 (7 bases). Germline V gene sequence: CDR1 SNHLY, CDR2 FYNNEI. The CDR3 extends over 14 amino acids. CDR3 nucleotide sequence: TGTGCCAGCAGTTTAGGGGGGGTCACCGGGGAGCTGTGTTTT. Protein: CASSLGGVTGELCF. Based on the CDR3 plus reference TRBV2 and TRBJ2-2, the full variable domain is EPEVTQTPSHQVTQMGQEVILRCVPISNHLYFYWYRQILGQKVEFLVSFYNNEISEKSEIFDDQFSVERPDGSNFTLKIRSTKLEDSAMYFCASSLGGVTGELCFGEGSRLTVL.

The V gene is TRBV5-1, the J gene TRBJ1-1, with TRBD1 matching over 10 bases. This CDR3 region has 15 residues. The V gene end was trimmed by 4 bases and the J gene end by 1 base; junction bases not matched to a gene: 4. Germline CDR1 reads SGHRS; CDR2 reads YFSETQ. The CDR3 bases are TGCGCCAGCAGCGGGGACAGGGGACAGAACACTGAAGCTTTCTTT. This gives the protein CASSGDRGQNTEAFF.

This clonotype turned up a few times. CDR3 loop: CASSDRVSDGGYTF. The CDR3 DNA reads as TGTGCCAGCAGTGACAGGGTTTCAGACGGTGGCTACACCTTC. V usage is TRBV12-3 or TRBV12-4 and J usage is TRBJ1-2, with TRBD1 matching over 7 bases. V trimming: 5 bases; J trimming: 7 bases; junction bases outside the gene matches: 10. There are 14 residues in the CDR3.

The chain has TRBV4-3 and TRBJ2-7; a weak D match, TRBD1 (5 bases). CDR1 is LGHNA and CDR2 is YSLEER in the germline V gene. V was clipped by 4 bases and J by 3 bases, with 19 bases between them. This CDR3 region has 16 residues. This chain's CDR3 is CASSPWVGPYFYEQYF. Here the CDR3 DNA reads TGCGCCAGCAGCCCGTGGGTGGGGCCTTATTTCTACGAGCAGTACTTC.

This clonotype has ten or more counts. The rearrangement uses TRBV5-1 and TRBJ1-5; D not certain. Trimming took off 0 bases at V and 5 bases at J, with 12 bases between the two ends. Germline V CDR1 and CDR2: SGHRS, YFSETQ. This CDR3 has 15 residues. The CDR3 loop is CASSLGLGRDQPQHF. As DNA, the CDR3 is TGCGCCAGCAGCTTGGGGTTGGGAAGGGATCAGCCCCAGCATTTT. Complete variable domain (other parts from reference TRBV5-1 and TRBJ1-5): KAGVTQTPRYLIKTRGQQVTLSCSPISGHRSVSWYQQTPGQGLQFLFEYFSETQRNKGNFPGRFSGRQFSNSRSEMNVSTLELGDSALYLCASSLGLGRDQPQHFGDGTRLSIL.

J is TRBJ2-7 and V is TRBV7-6; 7 nucleotides align to TRBD2. From germline, CDR1 is SGHVS and CDR2 FNYEAQ. J was trimmed by 1 base and V by 5 bases; bases with no gene match: 8. The CDR3 covers 15 residues. Written as DNA, the CDR3 is TGTGCCAGCAGCCCGTGGGAGGGAAGATCCTACGAGCAGTACTTC. It specifies CASSPWEGRSYEQYF.

This clonotype was counted ten times or more. The chain employs TRBV5-1 and TRBJ2-7; D is unclear. This CDR3 spans 15 amino acids. CDR1 and CDR2 from the germline V gene are SGHRS and YFSETQ. V lost 0 bases and J 3 bases, leaving 13 bases between the germline ends. The CDR3: CASSLDVGVDYEQYF. CDR3 DNA: TGCGCCAGCAGCTTGGATGTAGGAGTAGACTACGAGCAGTACTTC.